This TCR beta chain stems from a study of blood T cell repertoires in COVID-19. In the study overall: Sources were T cells, B-cell-depleted T cells, or PBMCs; the material itself was cDNA or gDNA.

Measured with immunoSEQ multiplex PCR; TCRdb has only the in-frame clones, and not every one. The sample consists of around 200,000 clones, just over 85% of them appearing once. The germline V gene encodes CDR1 SEHNR and CDR2 FQNEAQ (reference sequence). The CDR3 is made up of 14 amino acids. With 4 bases clipped from V and 6 bases from J, the junction kept 8 bases outside the gene matches. V gene TRBV7-9 combines with J gene TRBJ2-7, with 8 bases that match TRBD2. The sample was peripheral blood. The clonotype comes from a man older than 75 with acute or convalescent COVID-19. In DNA form, the CDR3 reads TGTGCCAGCAGCTCGAGCGGGAGTGGCGGCGAGCAGTACTTC. Translating it yields CASSSSGSGGEQYF. Combining the CDR3 with reference TRBV7-9 and TRBJ2-7 gives the whole variable domain DTGVSQNPRHKITKRGQNVTFRCDPISEHNRLYWYRQTLGQGPEFLTYFQNEAQLEKSRLLSDRFSAERPKGSFSTLEIQRTEQGDSAMYLCASSSSGSGGEQYFGPGTRLTVT.